The 24 T cell receptor beta chains presented below share a single source sample, sequenced in a study of PD-1 blockade in classical Hodgkin lymphoma. Time point reported: cycle 4 day 1 (C4D1), after 6 weeks of nivolumab. Every patient had relapsed following autologous stem cell transplantation, and cohorts differed in brentuximab vedotin exposure. Magnetic negative selection, applied to thawed PBMCs, was used to isolate the CD8+ T cells. Libraries were prepared by immunoSEQ multiplex PCR; TCRdb keeps only in-frame clonotypes and omits some of them. The sample includes 3,500 or so clones, approximately 75% seen only once; the top ten take 28%. The sample consisted of CD8+ T cells from blood, taken before the fourth cycle of nivolumab. All receptors derive from a human donor with classical Hodgkin lymphoma.

The V and J genes are TRBV25-1 and TRBJ2-7; the D call may be TRBD1 or TRBD2 (6 bases each). V was clipped by 2 bases and J by 4 bases, with 18 bases between them. In germline, CDR1 is MGHDK, CDR2 SYGVNS. The length of the CDR3 is 16 residues. The CDR3 here is CASSEVGGRNRYEQYF. DNA of the CDR3: TGTGCCAGCAGTGAAGTCGGGGGCCGAAACCGATACGAGCAGTACTTC.

This chain connects TRBV4-3 to TRBJ2-3, with D possibly being TRBD1 or TRBD2 (5 bases each). This CDR3 region has 15 residues. CDR1 is LGHNA and CDR2 is YSLEER in the germline V gene. V lost 0 bases, J lost 4 bases, and 11 bases lay in between. The CDR3 DNA follows: TGCGCCAGCAGCCAAGATCAACGGGGCCCAGATACGCAGTATTTT. Translating gives CASSQDQRGPDTQYF.

The chain recombines TRBV4-3 with TRBJ2-7; D might be TRBD1 (6 bases). Trimming took off 0 bases at V and 4 bases at J, with 13 bases between the two ends. This CDR3 has 15 amino acids. CDR1 LGHNA and CDR2 YSLEER come from the germline V gene. The CDR3 DNA reads as TGCGCCAGCAGCCAAGATCCTAACAGGGAGTACGAGCAGTACTTC. Its protein is CASSQDPNREYEQYF.

This sequence joins TRBV2 and TRBJ2-2; weak D call: TRBD1 (6 bases). CDR1 and CDR2 (germline): SNHLY, FYNNEI. Trimming stripped 8 bases from V and 1 base from J, with 14 bases between. This CDR3 spans 15 amino acids. CDR3 bases: TGTGCCAGCTATCCCCGGACAGTGAACACCGGGGAGCTGTTTTTT. This gives the protein CASYPRTVNTGELFF.

This clone was seen more than once but under ten times. This chain uses TRBV27 with TRBJ1-1; D ambiguous. The length of the CDR3 is 13 residues. V lost 5 bases, J lost 4 bases, and 11 bases lay in between. CDR1 and CDR2 (germline): MNHEY, SMNVEV (reference sequence). The CDR3 spells CASSTPEGTEAFF. The CDR3 nucleotides are TGTGCCAGCAGTACCCCCGAGGGCACTGAAGCTTTCTTT.

The chain couples TRBV7-9 to TRBJ2-7; 9 bases agree with TRBD1. Germline assignment: CDR1 SEHNR and CDR2 FQNEAQ (reference sequence). There are 13 residues in the CDR3. V was pared by 8 bases and J by 1 base, with 3 bases of the junction left unmatched. CDR3 sequence reads: CASGQGMSYEQYF. The DNA of the CDR3 is TGTGCCAGCGGACAGGGGATGTCCTACGAGCAGTACTTC.

V usage is TRBV30 and J usage is TRBJ2-2; D is tentatively TRBD1 or TRBD2 (6 bases each). V was pared by 2 bases and J by 2 bases, with 12 bases between. The CDR3 consists of 15 residues. Germline V gene data show CDR1 as GTSNPN and CDR2 as SVGIG (reference sequence). The CDR3 protein is CAWSPPGANTGELFF. In nucleotides, the CDR3 is TGTGCCTGGAGTCCCCCGGGGGCAAACACCGGGGAGCTGTTTTTT.

This clone was seen a handful of times. The V and J genes are TRBV27 and TRBJ2-7, with 9 bases lining up with TRBD1. The CDR3 runs 19 residues. Trimming removed 3 bases from V and 1 base from J; junction bases left unmatched: 16. Germline lookup yields CDR1 MNHEY and CDR2 SMNVEV (reference sequence). CDR3 region: CASSFGRFRRTGVSYEQYF. The DNA of the CDR3 is TGTGCCAGCAGTTTTGGCCGGTTTCGAAGGACAGGGGTTTCCTACGAGCAGTACTTC.

The rearrangement uses TRBV14 and TRBJ2-1, with D maybe TRBD1 (5 bases). Germline-derived CDR1 and CDR2 are SGHDN and FVKESK. The length of the CDR3 is 13 residues. V was cut by 1 base and J by 9 bases, with 10 bases left in between. As DNA, the CDR3 is TGTGCCAGCAGCCAAGTACATAGGGGTGAGCAGTTCTTC. It yields the protein CASSQVHRGEQFF.

The gene calls are TRBV6-4 and TRBJ1-2; 9 bases agree with TRBD1. The length of the CDR3 is 15 residues. Germline trimming cut 2 bases from V and 8 bases from J; bases unmatched to any gene: 9. Germline V gene data show CDR1 as MRHNA and CDR2 as SNTAGT. The CDR3 protein is CASSDTGQGVGGYTF. CDR3 coding DNA: TGTGCCAGCAGTGACACGGGACAGGGAGTGGGCGGCTACACCTTC.

The chain links TRBV9 to TRBJ1-6, with 7 bases lining up with TRBD1. There are 17 residues in the CDR3. V gave up 3 bases and J gave up 0 bases; unmatched junction bases: 6. In germline, CDR1 is SGDLS, CDR2 YYNGEE. The CDR3 reads CASSAQDRSSYNSPLHF. DNA of the CDR3: TGTGCCAGCAGCGCACAGGACAGGAGCTCCTATAATTCACCCCTCCACTTT.

The chain is built from TRBV19 and TRBJ1-1, with D possibly TRBD1 on 5 matching bases. Trimming took off 2 bases at V and 0 bases at J, with 7 bases between the two ends. From germline, CDR1 is LNHDA and CDR2 SQIVND (reference sequence). The CDR3 loop spans 14 amino acids. CDR3 region: CASSITGLNTEAFF. CDR3 nucleotides: TGTGCCAGTAGTATAACAGGATTGAACACTGAAGCTTTCTTT.

The chain links TRBV5-1 to TRBJ2-7; 11 bases map to TRBD1. The CDR3 runs 15 residues. V lost 5 bases, J lost 2 bases, and 6 bases stayed unmatched. Germline assignment: CDR1 SGHRS and CDR2 YFSETQ. CDR3 sequence (DNA): TGCGCCAGCAGAACGGGACAGGGGGGAACCTACGAGCAGTACTTC. This sequence encodes CASRTGQGGTYEQYF.

The chain employs TRBV27 and TRBJ2-7; 8 nucleotides agree with TRBD1. The germline CDR1 and CDR2 sequences are MNHEY and SMNVEV (reference sequence). The CDR3 has 13 residues. Trimming cost V 3 bases and J 5 bases; bases outside gene matches: 3. CDR3 in DNA: TGTGCCAGCAGTTTGGGACAGGCTAACGAGCAGTACTTC. Translation gives CASSLGQANEQYF.

The chain has TRBV6-6 and TRBJ2-1; TRBD2 aligns across 12 bases. CDR3 length equals 15 residues. After removal of 4 bases from V and 8 bases from J, the junction contained 6 bases not matched to a gene. In germline, CDR1 is MNHNY, CDR2 SVGAGI (reference sequence). The CDR3 sequence is CASSSTSGSSDEQFF. DNA for the CDR3: TGTGCCAGCAGTTCGACTAGCGGGAGTTCCGATGAGCAGTTCTTC.

The genes are TRBV2 and TRBJ2-7, with 12 bases aligning to TRBD1. The CDR3 is 14 residues long. Trimming took 7 bases from V and 2 from J; bases not matched to a gene: 3. Germline assignment: CDR1 SNHLY and CDR2 FYNNEI. CDR3 amino acids: CASTGTGGAYEQYF. The CDR3 bases are TGTGCCAGCACCGGGACAGGGGGCGCCTACGAGCAGTACTTC.

The V and J genes are TRBV7-6 and TRBJ2-1; D is unclear. Germline loops: CDR1 SGHVS, CDR2 FNYEAQ. The V gene lost 2 bases and the J gene lost 2 bases, with 13 bases spanning the gap. This CDR3 contains 16 residues. DNA for the CDR3: TGTGCCAGCAGCTTATTACCCAGTAGGGCCTACAATGAGCAGTTCTTC. Encoded protein: CASSLLPSRAYNEQFF.

The chain carries TRBV2 and TRBJ2-7; TRBD2 agrees at 10 bases. CDR1 and CDR2 (germline): SNHLY, FYNNEI. The CDR3 length is 15 residues. V trimming: 0 bases; J trimming: 3 bases; junction bases outside the gene matches: 2. The CDR3 DNA follows: TGTGCCAGCAGTGAAGCGCCTAGCGGGAGCTACGAGCAGTACTTC. Its translation: CASSEAPSGSYEQYF.

The rearrangement links TRBV4-3 to TRBJ2-5; 12 bases fit TRBD2. V lost 4 bases, J lost 4 bases, and 10 bases stayed unmatched. CDR1 LGHNA and CDR2 YSLEER come from the germline V gene. The CDR3 extends over 17 amino acids. The CDR3 spells CASSLGLAGSPRETQYF. The CDR3 nucleotides are TGCGCCAGCAGCCTTGGACTAGCGGGGTCTCCACGAGAGACCCAGTACTTC.

This clone was seen a few times. V is TRBV5-4 and J is TRBJ1-2, with 7 bases aligning to TRBD1. Trimming removed 4 bases from V and 9 bases from J; junction bases left unmatched: 9. The germline CDR1 and CDR2 sequences are SGHNT and YYREEE (reference sequence). CDR3 size: 13 residues. The CDR3 is CASSPGGPVSYTF. DNA for the CDR3: TGTGCCAGCAGCCCAGGGGGGCCCGTTAGCTACACCTTC.

The gene calls are TRBV9 and TRBJ2-3, with TRBD1 as a possible D gene (5 bases). Germline V gene lookup returns CDR1 SGDLS and CDR2 YYNGEE. Trimming took 6 bases from V and 4 from J, leaving 9 bases between them. This CDR3 contains 12 residues. The CDR3 here is CASTDRSDTQYF. CDR3 sequence (DNA): TGTGCCAGCACCGACAGATCAGATACGCAGTATTTT.

V is TRBV27 and J is TRBJ2-7; the D gene is possibly TRBD2 (5 bases). V lost 4 bases and J lost 0, with 7 bases in between. This CDR3 is 13 amino acids long. CDR1 and CDR2 from the germline V gene are MNHEY and SMNVEV (reference sequence). As DNA, the CDR3 is TGTGCCAGCAGTTCCGGACTCTCCTACGAGCAGTACTTC. It codes for CASSSGLSYEQYF.

V and J are TRBV9 and TRBJ2-3; 7 nucleotides line up with TRBD2. CDR3 size: 14 residues. Per germline, CDR1 SGDLS and CDR2 YYNGEE. Losses at the gene ends were 3 bases for V and 2 bases for J; bases not matched to a gene: 3. The CDR3 DNA reads as TGTGCCAGCAGCGCGGGGGGACTCACAGATACGCAGTATTTT. Protein sequence: CASSAGGLTDTQYF.

The chain couples TRBV9 to TRBJ2-2, with 8 bases aligning to TRBD2. Unmatched junction bases numbered 10, after V lost 4 bases and J lost 5 bases. The germline CDR1 and CDR2 sequences are SGDLS and YYNGEE. The CDR3 has 16 residues. In DNA form, the CDR3 reads TGTGCCAGCAGCCCCCGTAGTAGCGGGATGACCGGGGAGCTGTTTTTT. The encoded protein is CASSPRSSGMTGELFF.